This TCR beta chain came from a study of identical twins (dated by TCRdb to 2016 to 2017). For context, the study as a whole: To test whether fetal clonotypes persist, the study used deep sequencing on TCR alpha and beta repertoires from monozygotic twins, unrelated adults of various ages, and cord blood. To rule out contamination, the twin experiments were replicated at different times with different library preparation protocols.

Library preparation used 5' RACE. The sample was run on an Illumina HiSeq 2000. A universal primer binding site was introduced by template switching, and a unique molecular identifier was present in the final cDNA, enabling accurate counting of TCR cDNA molecules. Specific primers in the conserved constant-segment region were used to synthesize first-strand cDNA for the TCR alpha and beta chains. To control for contamination, every cDNA library carried two barcodes: a SMART-Mk sample barcode plus Illumina barcodes. TruSeq adapter sequences and Illumina sample barcodes were added in two successive PCR steps. Sequencing of the TCR alpha and beta cDNA libraries was done on the Illumina HiSeq platform using custom primers. Per the authors' processing: MiGEC processed the raw reads to extract unique molecular identifiers, while MiXCR was used to determine the CDR3 positions. Recombination models were inferred per individual with the repgenHMM and IGoR tools using an EM algorithm. The tcR package in R was used for shared clonotype analysis, with sharing normalized by the product of cloneset sizes. Out-of-frame nonproductive sequences were analyzed to study raw recombination free of thymic and clonal selection effects. The raw public reads went through TCRdb reprocessing: fastp at Q25, MiXCR clone calling, in-frame beta chains kept. Each CDR3 protein gets just one entry, which takes the most common genes and DNA from the rows behind it. These V and J calls are TCRdb output, not the study's own analysis. The sample records 1.5 million or so distinct CDR3 sequences, about 32% of which are singletons. Of the sample, roughly 0.3% is held by the ten largest clones.

All donors were healthy Caucasians. This clonotype was observed a handful of times. No antigen is known for it. No base quality values were provided; no much bigger clone lies one nucleotide off. From its cysteine to its phenylalanine, the CDR3 spans 14 amino acids. Just the 42-base CDR3 DNA is kept, in frame starting at base 1. From a lookup of the germline V gene, CDR1 and CDR2 are SQVTM and ANQGSEA. Trimming takes 4 bases from V and 0 bases from J, and the germline ends sit 11 bases apart. General findings and caveats noted by the study authors: Fewer insertions were carried by abundant cord blood beta clonotypes, a similar but weaker trend appeared in young adult naive repertoires, and no such trend appeared in memory repertoires. Compared with coincidental sharing between unrelated individuals, out-of-frame TCR alpha sequences shared between twins showed an excess of sequences with low generation probability. Because the same donors could not be followed over many years, the conclusions depended on cross-sectional statistical analysis. In monozygotic twins, recombination models systematically underestimated out-of-frame TCR alpha sharing, but the models matched the sharing seen between unrelated individuals. Invariant T cells such as MAIT and iNKT could partly confound zero-insertion analyses, although diverse VJ usage argued against such confounding for most clonotypes. In beta out-of-frame sequences, excess twin sharing was weaker, because having fewer shared sequences lowered the signal-to-noise ratio.

The rearrangement combines TRBV29-1 with TRBJ2-3, with the D gene uncertain. Sequenced material: cord blood. This clonotype originated in a newborn girl in good health. In nucleotide form, the sequence is TGCAGCGTTGGTATGTCGGTTAGCACAGATACGCAGTATTTT. Its protein product is CSVGMSVSTDTQYF.